This section outlines one T cell receptor (beta chain) sequence together with its context. This clone occurred a few times. Its specific antigen is unknown. Base qualities are not provided; no much larger clone lies one nucleotide away. Based on the germline V gene, the CDR1 and CDR2 sequences are MDHEN and SYDVKM. Here V drops 5 bases and J drops 4 bases, and the junction holds 16 bases not matched to any gene. The CDR3, from cysteine to phenylalanine, totals 17 residues. The retained sequence is limited to the CDR3, 51 bases, with the frame set at the first base. The data stem from a study of cytomegalovirus exposure and HLA in healthy donors listed by TCRdb under 2017. A note on the overall study: An earlier analysis of several hundred of the donors reported 250 to 350 Gb of sequence data and some 100 million unique TCR beta sequences from 190 million or so T cells. An early release that covered some 640 HLA-typed donors contained approximately 300 gigabases of sequencing data and tens of millions of unique TCR sequences. The genetic ancestry cluster associated with self-reported Caucasian donors included 81% of the roughly 410 genotyped donors. The study aimed to test whether signatures of past pathogen exposure could be identified by cataloging public T cell receptors. Using immunosequencing, the study profiled T cell repertoires from 550 to 750 subjects and related those repertoires to cytomegalovirus serostatus. A separate validation cohort of approximately 130 different subjects was used in addition to the approximately 610-subject first cohort. To predict cytomegalovirus infection status, the study brought together high-throughput TCR immunosequencing, statistical association of individual TCRs with disease status, and machine learning. A later analysis re-examined previously published TCR beta repertoires from hundreds of donors and added high-resolution HLA genotyping to investigate patterns of TCR occurrence. Rather than drawing on any new phenotypic data, the later analysis identified candidate immune exposures from TCR beta sequences and the way those sequences occurred across donors. An earlier analysis of 587 of the donors used high-throughput TCR beta sequencing to judge whether each TCR beta V gene segment behaved as functional or pseudogenic. Alongside the repertoire data, information on donor age, sex, ethnicity and CMV serostatus was compiled. Genome-wide SNP genotypes for about three fifths of the roughly 670 donors were used in a later genetic analysis, which treated that subset as a discovery cohort. Every repertoire in the discovery cohort had been generated on one and the same sequencing platform. HLA typing included class I and class II loci at four-digit resolution. The number of donors typed differed by locus, with roughly 629-640 for A, B, C, DRB1 and DQB1, about 500 for DQA1, 600 to 610 for DPA1, and 450 to 480 for DPB1. Several DR-DQ haplotypes were handled as single units for association and clustering, since linkage in the cohort was strong. On average, about 200,000 unique TCR beta nucleotide sequences were sequenced per donor among roughly 430 genotyped donors of the cohort, with about 17% of those sequences being non-productive. Results the study describes overall, beyond this receptor: Because some donors lacked HLA typing at each locus, the association tests relied only on the typed subset. A later analysis found that most CMV-associated TCR beta chains appeared HLA-restricted, with HLA associations seemingly driven largely by CMV exposure. In this cohort, only TCR beta chains were sequenced, and detectable features were limited by the absence of alpha or paired-chain data. Cytomegalovirus status was reported to be diagnosed by the classifier with high specificity and sensitivity in both the original and validation cohorts. In the study, approximately 160 TCR beta chains were listed as associated with cytomegalovirus. Because counts were too low, 15 or so rarely observed V segments, including chromosome 9 orphons, were excluded from the earlier analysis of several hundred of the donors. Some IMGT-functional V segments, including TRBV6-2 and TRBV6-3, could not be told apart with the 87-base-pair reads, so those segments were excluded. A later analysis found that HLA-associated TCR beta chains were more clonally expanded and had lower generation probabilities than equally common non-associated chains. In vitro tests confirmed that a few of the cytomegalovirus-associated TCR beta chains recognize cytomegalovirus antigens. In a later analysis, TCR association rates were found to vary across HLA loci, with the most associated TCRs seen for DRB1 alleles and the fewest for HLA-C alleles. A later genetic analysis reported fewer N-insertions in productive TCRs among donors in an Asian-associated ancestry cluster than the roughly 700-donor mean. According to the authors, the approach could potentially be generalized to other disease states and immunological phenotypes. CMV serostatus was the only immune exposure information available for the cohort. A later analysis associated 16,951 TCR beta sequences with specific HLA alleles at a false discovery rate of 0.05. A later analysis reported that several top co-occurrence clusters appeared linked to parvovirus B19, influenza, CMV and Epstein-Barr virus. A later genetic analysis associated a missense DCLRE1C variant with V-gene and J-gene trimming of TCR beta chains, and an independent cohort replicated the association. Strong co-occurrence of HLA alleles, especially DR and DQ, made assigning TCR associations to individual alleles difficult. Most TCR sequences were observed very rarely across donors, whereas some public TCRs were present in many individuals. An earlier analysis of 587 of the donors showed that most TCR beta V segments appeared in productive rearrangements either about 87% or about 30% of the time, which broadly matched IMGT annotations. The sequencing pipeline was judged likely to have produced a cluster of highly shared sequence variants as a technical artifact. A further reported finding was that TCR beta sequences accurately predicted the HLA-A and HLA-B alleles for most subjects in the first cohort. Sequencing depth was assumed to be roughly uniform across donors in the presence/absence analyses, though that assumption may not hold. Correlated functional status among segregating V segments might reflect linkage disequilibrium, but an unknown experimental factor could not be ruled out.

The library was prepared using the immunoSEQ multiplex PCR assay. For the multiplex PCR, a mixture combining 60 forward primers for TCR Vbeta segments and 13 reverse primers for TCR Jbeta segments was used. A multiplex PCR assay on genomic DNA amplified the CDR3 region of rearranged TCR beta genes. The Illumina HiSeq System was used to sequence the amplified TCR beta libraries as 87-base-pair reads. Per the authors' processing: A later analysis tallied 75 million to 85 million unique TCR beta chains across the 640 or so repertoires, and some 10 million of those chains were shared by two or more donors. A nearest-neighbor algorithm error-corrected the raw reads and collapsed the reads into unique sequences, merging closely related sequences to remove PCR and sequencing errors. Alignment of CDR3 sequences to IMGT reference sequences was used to assign V, D and J gene segments. Each retained sequence needed at least a six-nucleotide match to both a V gene segment and a J gene segment. A rearrangement counted as productive if the CDR3 had no stop codons and remained in frame with V and J, and every other rearrangement counted as non-productive. Following IMGT convention, CDR3 was defined as the stretch from the second conserved V-encoded cysteine to the conserved J-encoded phenylalanine. The earlier analysis of a few hundred of the donors excluded sequences that lacked an unambiguous match to a single V gene segment. In an earlier analysis of several hundred of the donors, V segments were called functional above 56.7% productive rearrangements and were called segregating when the between-donor standard deviation exceeded 5%. A statistical classification framework was built to diagnose cytomegalovirus status from the catalog of TCR beta chain sequences. A later analysis assigned V and J genes by comparing TCR nucleotide sequences with IMGT/GENE-DB human TR gene sequences. A later analysis assigned CDR3 sequences and most-parsimonious VDJ recombination scenarios with the TCRdist pipeline. A later analysis defined each TCR beta chain by its CDR3 amino acid sequence plus V-gene family, and excluded reads lacking a unique V-gene family. As a way to deal with suspected cross-contamination and a sequencing artifact, a later analysis dropped roughly 620 nucleotide sequences that were highly shared and had low generation probability. In a later analysis, a clonal expansion index was calculated for each public chain from normalized within-repertoire ranks of inferred template counts. Generation probabilities in a later analysis came from a VDJ recombination model fitted to out-of-frame rearrangements, and those results were checked against IGoR. In a later analysis, hypergeometric tests were used to score TCR-TCR, TCR-HLA and TCR-CMV co-occurrence, with a repertoire-size bias correction applied to TCR pairs. To estimate false discovery rates, a later analysis permuted the HLA or CMV assignments 20 times. In a later analysis, co-occurring TCRs were grouped using DBSCAN, with TCRdist sequence similarity added in when clustering inside HLA-allele-positive subsets. Repertoires with fewer than 30,000 or more than 120,000 public chains, plus five repertoires with anomalous nucleotide sharing, were excluded from co-occurrence clustering. Sourced from immuneACCESS, this table was stored by TCRdb with only in-frame sequences that have V and J called. A share of the clones is absent; for the studies checked, an unresolved V gene accounts for under half, and the remainder has no known explanation. The V and J calls and the clone size are those of that table, but D and trimming were determined from the DNA. The table for this sample lists some 170,000 clones; approximately 80% of them were counted only once. In total, the top ten clones hold about 1.5% of the sample.

In total, approximately 610 healthy bone marrow donors made up the cohort. At the time of sampling, every cohort member was nominally healthy, though immune exposures that went unrecorded were likely present. The donor tested CMV seronegative and was one of the 352 seronegative cohort members. Each donor provided a peripheral blood sample, and peripheral blood mononuclear cells were used for TCR beta sequencing. Genomic DNA was extracted from the blood cell samples with the Qiagen DNeasy Blood Extraction Kit. Here the chain combines TRBV28 and TRBJ1-2, with 7 bases matching TRBD1. Sample: PBMCs. This receptor was taken from a woman aged 25 to 45 in good health and CMV-seronegative. The DNA sequence reads TGTGCCAGCAGTGTATACTCCGACAGGGAGGTTAGCTATGGCTACACCTTC. Translated, this is CASSVYSDREVSYGYTF.